Below are 10 T cell receptor beta chains sequenced from a single sample in a study of blood T cell repertoires in COVID-19. Libraries were prepared by immunoSEQ multiplex PCR; TCRdb keeps only in-frame clonotypes and omits some of them. The sample lists about 110,000 clones; over 55% were seen once. Material: peripheral blood. The source is a human donor with acute or convalescent COVID-19. The donor label of this sample is uncertain.

V usage is TRBV7-9 and J usage is TRBJ1-5; D is perhaps TRBD1 (5 bases). V lost 5 bases to trimming and J lost 2 bases, with 10 bases between them. Per the germline V gene, CDR1 is SEHNR and CDR2 is FQNEAQ (reference sequence). CDR3 length: 14 residues. CDR3 sequence: CASSLGGGNQPQHF. As DNA, the CDR3 is TGTGCCAGCAGCCTGGGGGGGGGCAATCAGCCCCAGCATTTT.

This chain joins TRBV7-2 and TRBJ1-2; 7 bases agree with TRBD1. With V trimmed by 3 bases and J by 3 bases, 4 bases remained unmatched. Germline V gives CDR1 SGHTA, CDR2 FQGNSA. The CDR3 contains 14 residues. CDR3 sequence (DNA): TGTGCCAGCAGCTTCCGAACAGGGGACTATGGCTACACCTTC. Its protein product is CASSFRTGDYGYTF.

This chain uses TRBV3-1 (or the pseudogene TRBV3-2) with TRBJ1-6; D perhaps matches TRBD1 (6 bases). The V end was cut by 2 bases, the J end by 7 bases, with 12 bases between. Germline V gene sequence: CDR1 LGHDT, CDR2 YNNKEL (reference sequence). The CDR3 totals 15 residues. The CDR3 loop is CASSQFRTENSPLHF. The CDR3 DNA follows: TGTGCCAGCAGCCAATTCCGGACAGAAAATTCACCCCTCCACTTT.

The chain is built from TRBV27 and TRBJ1-6, with 7 bases lining up with TRBD1. Germline CDR1 is MNHEY and CDR2 is SMNVEV (reference sequence). Losses at the gene ends were 4 bases for V and 5 bases for J; bases not matched to a gene: 5. CDR3 length: 15 amino acids. The CDR3 region is CASSSDRANNSPLHF. Here the CDR3 DNA reads TGTGCCAGCAGTTCCGACAGGGCGAATAATTCACCCCTCCACTTT.

A remark on this clone: Other DNA variants within this sample encode the same CDR3. The chain joins TRBV7-2 to TRBJ1-5; D may be TRBD1 (6 bases). The germline gives CDR1 SGHTA, CDR2 FQGNSA. The CDR3 is made up of 15 amino acids. Trimming cost V 6 bases and J 1 base, with 13 bases left between them. The CDR3 nucleotides are TGTGCCAGCAGTTCAGGTCAGGGGAGCAATCAGCCCCAGCATTTT. Amino acid sequence: CASSSGQGSNQPQHF.

The V call is TRBV28, the J call TRBJ2-3, with a weak D call TRBD1 (7 bases). CDR3 length: 16 residues. V was trimmed by 5 bases and J by 3 bases, leaving 18 bases between them. The germline V gene encodes CDR1 MDHEN and CDR2 SYDVKM. The CDR3 region has the DNA TGTGCCAGCAGTCGTGCCAGGGGGGCCTTGACAGATACGCAGTATTTT. This translates into CASSRARGALTDTQYF.

The chain links TRBV5-4 to TRBJ2-1; D is undetermined. Trimming cost V 0 bases and J 14 bases, with 12 bases left between them. The CDR3 length is 12 residues. Germline CDR1 is SGHNT and CDR2 is YYREEE (reference sequence). The CDR3 bases are TGTGCCAGCAGCTTGGAGCTGGAGTCGAAGTTCTTC. Amino acid sequence: CASSLELESKFF.

This chain links TRBV7-3 with TRBJ2-7; possibly TRBD1 for D (5 bases). CDR1 SGHTA and CDR2 FQGTGA come from the germline V gene. Trimming left V 5 bases short and J 3 bases short, with 11 bases between. The CDR3 has 13 residues. CDR3 amino acids: CASSPTGGYEQYF. The CDR3 DNA reads as TGTGCCAGCAGCCCAACAGGCGGCTACGAGCAGTACTTC.

This clone was detected many times. The V call is TRBV4-1, the J call TRBJ2-7; possibly TRBD2 for D (6 bases). The CDR3 is 16 amino acids. CDR1 and CDR2 from the germline V gene are MGHRA and YSYEKL. V lost 1 base and J 1 base, leaving 14 bases between the germline ends. The CDR3 coding sequence is TGCGCCAGCAGCCAAGGACTAGACCTCGGGTCCTACGAGCAGTACTTC. Translation: CASSQGLDLGSYEQYF.

This chain joins TRBV6-5 and TRBJ1-1; no clear D. The V gene's germline CDR1 is MNHEY and CDR2 SVGAGI. This CDR3 region has 15 residues. V lost 1 base to trimming and J lost 6 bases, with 15 bases between them. DNA of the CDR3: TGTGCCAGCAGTTACTACCCTTCGGGGAGGCCTGAAGCTTTCTTT. Protein sequence: CASSYYPSGRPEAFF.